The TCR beta chain described here comes from a study of T cells after yellow fever vaccination. Germline CDR1 and CDR2: MNHNY and SVGAGI (reference sequence). This CDR3 has 16 amino acids. Trimming took 0 bases from V and 0 from J, leaving 9 bases between them. Using its own MiXCR run on the 5' RACE reads, TCRdb lists one record per CDR3 protein. The sample holds fewer than 500,000 distinct CDR3 sequences, 15% to 20% seen once. This chain uses TRBV6-6 with TRBJ2-4; D is uncertain. This receptor was obtained from a young man who received the YFV17D yellow fever vaccine. Material: PBMCs, obtained before the yellow fever booster vaccination. The CDR3 spells CASSYSRDLAKNIQYF. The CDR3 coding sequence is TGTGCCAGCAGTTACTCGAGAGACCTAGCCAAAAACATTCAGTACTTC.